This is a list of T cell receptor beta chains from one sample in a study of cytomegalovirus exposure and HLA in healthy donors. Profiling relied on immunoSEQ multiplex PCR, and the TCRdb table lists in-frame clones only, not all of them. The sample lists 160,000 or so clones, under 80% occurring once. Sequencing was carried out using PBMCs. All receptors come from a human donor in good health. The CDR3 runs from the conserved cysteine through the conserved F or W. The D gene is left open where the match is weak. A clone size is listed for some rows: how often the clone was seen (once, few, many), or a class if it is expanded.

>TRBD1|TRBV5-5|TRBJ1-5|few
CASSRVTGDNQPQHF
TGTGCCAGCAGCCGGGTGACAGGGGACAATCAGCCCCAGCATTTT
>TRBD1|TRBV7-8|TRBJ1-4|NA
CASSSHRQGGEKLFF
TGTGCCAGCAGCTCACACAGACAGGGCGGGGAAAAACTGTTTTTT
>NA|TRBV5-8|TRBJ2-7|NA
CASSLARQSYEQYF
TGTGCCAGCAGCTTGGCCCGACAGTCCTACGAGCAGTACTTC
>NA|TRBV5-4|TRBJ1-1|NA
CAAGGLGTEAFF
TGTGCCGCGGGGGGATTAGGCACTGAAGCTTTCTTT
>NA|TRBV5-1|TRBJ1-4|NA
CASSLAGGRANEKLFF
TGCGCCAGCAGCTTGGCCGGAGGCAGAGCTAATGAAAAACTGTTTTTT
>NA|TRBV11-2|TRBJ1-1|NA
CASSQTAGTGTEAFF
TGTGCCAGCAGCCAAACGGCCGGCACGGGCACTGAAGCTTTCTTT
>NA|TRBV6-1|TRBJ1-2|NA
CASSEAQGQGYGYTF
TGTGCCAGCAGTGAAGCCCAGGGTCAGGGGTATGGCTACACCTTC
>NA|TRBV5-4|TRBJ1-2|NA
CASSLGGAPYTF
TGTGCCAGCAGCTTGGGGGGCGCACCCTACACCTTC
>TRBD2|TRBV4-1|TRBJ2-5|NA
CASSQDSGGAEETQYF
TGCGCCAGCAGCCAAGATAGCGGGGGGGCAGAGGAGACCCAGTACTTC
>TRBD2|TRBV11-2|TRBJ2-3|few
CASSPLGRGSTDTQYF
TGTGCCAGCAGCCCCCTGGGGCGGGGGAGCACAGATACGCAGTATTTT
>TRBD1|TRBV25-1|TRBJ2-7|NA
CASSDLRDRGAYEQYF
TGTGCCAGCAGTGACCTCCGGGACAGGGGGGCCTACGAGCAGTACTTC
>NA|TRBV18|TRBJ2-2|once
CASSPRPGRDPNTGELFF
TGTGCCAGCTCACCCAGGCCAGGGCGTGATCCGAACACCGGGGAGCTGTTTTTT
>NA|TRBV11-2|TRBJ1-1|once
CASSLSTGHLNTEAFF
TGTGCCAGCAGCTTATCAACGGGACACCTGAACACTGAAGCTTTCTTT
>NA|TRBV29-1|TRBJ1-1|NA
CSAYRVEAFF
TGCAGCGCATACAGGGTTGAAGCTTTCTTT
>TRBD2|TRBV5-1|TRBJ2-5|NA
CASSLGLATSGQETQYF
TGCGCCAGCAGCTTGGGGTTGGCTACTAGCGGGCAAGAGACCCAGTACTTC
>NA|TRBV4-3|TRBJ2-5|NA
CASSGSQETQYF
TGCGCCAGCAGCGGCTCCCAAGAGACCCAGTACTTC
>NA|TRBV13|TRBJ1-2|NA
CASSFLPYGYTF
TGTGCCAGCAGCTTCCTCCCTTATGGCTACACCTTC
>TRBD2|TRBV7-6|TRBJ2-1|few
CASSLGFGGGAGDEQFF
TGTGCCAGCAGCTTAGGGTTTGGCGGGGGGGCGGGAGATGAGCAGTTCTTC
>TRBD2|TRBV5-6|TRBJ2-3|NA
CASSLFLAGTDTQYF
TGTGCCAGCAGCTTGTTTCTAGCGGGGACAGATACGCAGTATTTT
>TRBD1|TRBV2|TRBJ1-2|NA
CASSESRDRGNGYTF
TGTGCCAGCAGTGAGTCCCGGGACAGGGGTAATGGCTACACCTTC
>TRBD1|TRBV11-2|TRBJ2-7|NA
CASSVGQTYEQYF
TGTGCCAGCAGCGTGGGACAGACCTACGAGCAGTACTTC
>NA|TRBV4-1|TRBJ2-5|NA
CASSQKKPQETQYF
TGCGCCAGCAGCCAAAAAAAGCCTCAAGAGACCCAGTACTTC
>NA|TRBV7-8|TRBJ1-5|NA
CASSSSPTGGSYSNQPQHF
TGTGCCAGCAGCTCATCGCCGACAGGAGGAAGTTATAGCAATCAGCCCCAGCATTTT
>NA|TRBV2|TRBJ2-5|NA
CASSEQDSLGETQYF
TGTGCCAGCAGTGAACAGGACTCCCTAGGGGAGACCCAGTACTTC